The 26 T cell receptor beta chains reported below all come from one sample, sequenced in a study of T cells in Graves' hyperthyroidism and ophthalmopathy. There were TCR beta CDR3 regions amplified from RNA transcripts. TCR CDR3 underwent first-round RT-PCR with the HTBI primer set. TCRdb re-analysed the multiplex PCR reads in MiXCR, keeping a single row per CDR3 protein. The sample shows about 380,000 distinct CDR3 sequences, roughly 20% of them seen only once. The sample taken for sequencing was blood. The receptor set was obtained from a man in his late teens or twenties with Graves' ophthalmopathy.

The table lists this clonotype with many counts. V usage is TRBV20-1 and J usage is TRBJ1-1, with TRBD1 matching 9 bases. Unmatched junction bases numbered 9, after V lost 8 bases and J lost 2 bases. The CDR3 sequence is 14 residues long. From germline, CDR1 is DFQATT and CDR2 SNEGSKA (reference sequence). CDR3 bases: TGCAGTATTAAGAGACAGGGGGGAAACACTGAAGCTTTCTTT. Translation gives CSIKRQGGNTEAFF.

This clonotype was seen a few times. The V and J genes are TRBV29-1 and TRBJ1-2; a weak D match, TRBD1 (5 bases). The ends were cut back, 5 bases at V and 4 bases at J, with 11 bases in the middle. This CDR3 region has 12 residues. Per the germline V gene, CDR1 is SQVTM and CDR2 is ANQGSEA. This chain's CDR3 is CSVWDDSYGYTF. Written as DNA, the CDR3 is TGCAGCGTTTGGGACGACAGCTATGGCTACACCTTC.

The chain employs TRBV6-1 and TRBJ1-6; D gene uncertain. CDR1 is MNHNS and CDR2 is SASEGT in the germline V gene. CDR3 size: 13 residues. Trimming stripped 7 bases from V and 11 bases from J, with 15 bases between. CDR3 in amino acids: CASTDRPGAPLHF. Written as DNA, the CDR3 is TGTGCCAGCACAGATAGGCCAGGTGCACCCCTCCACTTT.

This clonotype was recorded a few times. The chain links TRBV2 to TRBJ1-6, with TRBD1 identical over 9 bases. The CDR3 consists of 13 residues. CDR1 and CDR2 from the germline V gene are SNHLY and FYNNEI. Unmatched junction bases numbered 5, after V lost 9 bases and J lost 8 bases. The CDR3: CARARTGDSPLHF. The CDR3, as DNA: TGTGCCAGGGCGCGGACAGGGGATTCACCCCTCCACTTT.

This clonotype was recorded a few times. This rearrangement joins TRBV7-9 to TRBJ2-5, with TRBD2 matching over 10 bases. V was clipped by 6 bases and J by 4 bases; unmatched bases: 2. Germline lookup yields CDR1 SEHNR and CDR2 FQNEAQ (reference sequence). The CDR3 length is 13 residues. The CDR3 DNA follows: TGTGCCAGCAGGGGGACTAGCGCAGAGACCCAGTACTTC. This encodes CASRGTSAETQYF.

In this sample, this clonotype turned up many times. In DNA, the CDR3 is TGCAGTGCCCGGGGTCCTTATAGCAATCAGCCCCAGCATTTT. Amino acids: CSARGPYSNQPQHF. This chain connects TRBV20-1 to TRBJ1-5; no reliable D call. The V end lost 6 bases, the J end lost 0 bases, and 12 bases lay between the germline ends. The CDR3 sequence is 14 residues long. CDR1 is DFQATT, CDR2 SNEGSKA, per germline (reference sequence).

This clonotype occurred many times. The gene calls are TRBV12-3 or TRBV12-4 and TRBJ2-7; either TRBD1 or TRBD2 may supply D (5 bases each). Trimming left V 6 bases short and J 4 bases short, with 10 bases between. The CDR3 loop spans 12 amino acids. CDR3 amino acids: CASRGDGYEQYF. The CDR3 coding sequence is TGTGCCAGCAGGGGGGACGGATACGAGCAGTACTTC.

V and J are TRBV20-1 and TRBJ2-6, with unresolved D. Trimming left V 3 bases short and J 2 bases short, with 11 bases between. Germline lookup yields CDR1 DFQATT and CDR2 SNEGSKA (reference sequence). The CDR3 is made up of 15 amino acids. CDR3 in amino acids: CSASASAAGANVLTF. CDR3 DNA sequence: TGCAGTGCTAGTGCCTCCGCCGCTGGGGCCAACGTCCTGACTTTC.

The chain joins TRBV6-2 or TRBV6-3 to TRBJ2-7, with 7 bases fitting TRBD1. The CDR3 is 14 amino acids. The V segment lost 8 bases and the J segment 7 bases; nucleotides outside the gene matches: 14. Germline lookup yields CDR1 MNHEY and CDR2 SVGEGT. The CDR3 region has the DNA TGTGCCAGCCGATTGGGGACAGTTCTTTCGGAGCAGTACTTC. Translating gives CASRLGTVLSEQYF.

CDR3 coding DNA: TGTGCCAGCAGCGTAGGCACAGGGGTAGTCAATCAGCCCCAGCATTTT. Translating it yields CASSVGTGVVNQPQHF. The chain links TRBV5-8 to TRBJ1-5; TRBD1 matches 7 bases. The CDR3 loop spans 16 amino acids. V shed 4 bases, J shed 3 bases, and the junction held 10 bases outside the gene matches. The germline V gene has CDR1 SGHTS and CDR2 YDEGEE.

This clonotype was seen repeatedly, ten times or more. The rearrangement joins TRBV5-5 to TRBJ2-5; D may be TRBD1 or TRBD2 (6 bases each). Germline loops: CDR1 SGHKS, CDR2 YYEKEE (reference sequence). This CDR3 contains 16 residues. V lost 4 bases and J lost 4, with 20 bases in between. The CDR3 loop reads CASSASVRGLGETQYF. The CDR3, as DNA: TGTGCCAGCAGCGCGTCGGTACGGGGGCTCGGAGAGACCCAGTACTTC.

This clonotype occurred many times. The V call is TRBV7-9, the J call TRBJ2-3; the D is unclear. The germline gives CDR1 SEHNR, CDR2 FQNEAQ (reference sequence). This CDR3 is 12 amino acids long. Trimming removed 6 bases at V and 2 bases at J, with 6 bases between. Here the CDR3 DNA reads TGTGCCAGCAGTTACCTCACAGATACGCAGTATTTT. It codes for CASSYLTDTQYF.

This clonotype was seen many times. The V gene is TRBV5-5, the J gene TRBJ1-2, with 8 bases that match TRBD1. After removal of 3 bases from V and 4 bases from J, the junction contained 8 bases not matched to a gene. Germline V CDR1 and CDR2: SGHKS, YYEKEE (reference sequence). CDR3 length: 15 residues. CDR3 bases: TGTGCCAGCAGCTACGCGGGAGGACAGGGCTATGGCTACACCTTC. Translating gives CASSYAGGQGYGYTF. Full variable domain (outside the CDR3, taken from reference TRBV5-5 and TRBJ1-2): DAGVTQSPTHLIKTRGQQVTLRCSPISGHKSVSWYQQVLGQGPQFIFQYYEKEERGRGNFPDRFSARQFPNYSSELNVNALLLGDSALYLCASSYAGGQGYGYTFGSGTRLTVV.

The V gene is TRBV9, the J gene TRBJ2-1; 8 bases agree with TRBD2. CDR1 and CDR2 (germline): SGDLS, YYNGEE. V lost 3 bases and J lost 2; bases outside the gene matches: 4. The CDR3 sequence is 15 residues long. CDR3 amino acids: CASSDSGAAYNEQFF. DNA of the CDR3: TGTGCCAGCAGCGATAGCGGGGCAGCCTACAATGAGCAGTTCTTC.

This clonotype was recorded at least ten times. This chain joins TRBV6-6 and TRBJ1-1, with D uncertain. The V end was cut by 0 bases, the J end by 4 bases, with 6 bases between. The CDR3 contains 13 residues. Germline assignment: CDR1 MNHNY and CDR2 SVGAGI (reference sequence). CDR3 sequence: CASSYSKVTEAFF. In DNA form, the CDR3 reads TGTGCCAGCAGTTACTCGAAGGTCACTGAAGCTTTCTTT.

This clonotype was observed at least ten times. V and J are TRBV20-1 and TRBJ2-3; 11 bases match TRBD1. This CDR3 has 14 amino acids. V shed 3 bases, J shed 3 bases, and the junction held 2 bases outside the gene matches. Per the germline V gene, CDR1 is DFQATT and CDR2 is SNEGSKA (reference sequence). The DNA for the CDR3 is TGCAGTGCTAGGGGGACAGGGGGAACAGATACGCAGTATTTT. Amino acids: CSARGTGGTDTQYF.

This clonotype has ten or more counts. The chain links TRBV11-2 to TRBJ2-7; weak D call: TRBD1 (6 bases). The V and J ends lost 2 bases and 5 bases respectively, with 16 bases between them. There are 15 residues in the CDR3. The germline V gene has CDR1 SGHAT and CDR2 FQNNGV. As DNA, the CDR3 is TGTGCCAGCAGCTTATACGGACAGACCGCCAACGAGCAGTACTTC. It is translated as CASSLYGQTANEQYF. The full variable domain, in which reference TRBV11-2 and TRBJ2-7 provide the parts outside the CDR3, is EAGVAQSPRYKIIEKRQSVAFWCNPISGHATLYWYQQILGQGPKLLIQFQNNGVVDDSQLPKDRFSAERLKGVDSTLKIQPAKLEDSAVYLCASSLYGQTANEQYFGPGTRLTVT.

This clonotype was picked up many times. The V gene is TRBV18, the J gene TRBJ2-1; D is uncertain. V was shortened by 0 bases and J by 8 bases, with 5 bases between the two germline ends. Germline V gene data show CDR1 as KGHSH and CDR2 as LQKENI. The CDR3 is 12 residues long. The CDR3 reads CASSPPSHEQFF. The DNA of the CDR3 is TGTGCCAGCTCACCACCGTCCCATGAGCAGTTCTTC.

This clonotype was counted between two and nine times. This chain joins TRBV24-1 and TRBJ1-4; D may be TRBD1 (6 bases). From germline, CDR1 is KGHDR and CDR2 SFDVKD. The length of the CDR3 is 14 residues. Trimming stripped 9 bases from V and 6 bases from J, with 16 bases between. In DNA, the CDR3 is TGTGCCACCTCCTCGACAGGCAAGGATGAAAAACTGTTTTTT. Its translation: CATSSTGKDEKLFF.

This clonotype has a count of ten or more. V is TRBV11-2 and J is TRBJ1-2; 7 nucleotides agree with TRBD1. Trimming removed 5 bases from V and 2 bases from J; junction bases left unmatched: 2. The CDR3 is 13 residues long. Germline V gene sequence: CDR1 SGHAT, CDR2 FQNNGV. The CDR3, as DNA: TGTGCCAGCAGCCCGGGACAGAACTATGGCTACACCTTC. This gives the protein CASSPGQNYGYTF.

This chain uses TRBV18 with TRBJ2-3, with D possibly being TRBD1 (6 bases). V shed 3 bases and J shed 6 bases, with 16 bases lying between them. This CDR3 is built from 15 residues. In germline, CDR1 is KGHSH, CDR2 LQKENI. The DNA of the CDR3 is TGTGCCAGCTCACCGGGGGACGGGACATCGGATACGCAGTATTTT. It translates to CASSPGDGTSDTQYF.

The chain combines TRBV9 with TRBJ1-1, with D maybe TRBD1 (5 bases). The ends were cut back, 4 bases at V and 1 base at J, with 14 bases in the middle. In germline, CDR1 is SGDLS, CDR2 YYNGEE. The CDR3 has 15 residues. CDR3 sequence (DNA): TGTGCCAGCAGCTTGGGCGGGGGGGGGAACACTGAAGCTTTCTTT. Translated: CASSLGGGGNTEAFF.

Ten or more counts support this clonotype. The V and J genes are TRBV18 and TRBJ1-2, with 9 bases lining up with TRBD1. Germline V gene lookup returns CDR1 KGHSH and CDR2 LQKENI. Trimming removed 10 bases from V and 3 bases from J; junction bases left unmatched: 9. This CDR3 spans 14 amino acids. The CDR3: CATDTGQGYYGYTF. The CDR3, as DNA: TGTGCCACCGACACCGGACAGGGGTACTATGGCTACACCTTC.

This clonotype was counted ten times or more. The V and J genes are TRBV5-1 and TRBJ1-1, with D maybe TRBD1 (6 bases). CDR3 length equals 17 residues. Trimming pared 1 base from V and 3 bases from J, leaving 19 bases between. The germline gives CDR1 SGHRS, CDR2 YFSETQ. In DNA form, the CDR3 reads TGCGCCAGCAGCTTGACATTAGTTCGGGACATCGACACTGAAGCTTTCTTT. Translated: CASSLTLVRDIDTEAFF. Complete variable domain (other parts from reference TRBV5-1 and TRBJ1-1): KAGVTQTPRYLIKTRGQQVTLSCSPISGHRSVSWYQQTPGQGLQFLFEYFSETQRNKGNFPGRFSGRQFSNSRSEMNVSTLELGDSALYLCASSLTLVRDIDTEAFFGQGTRLTVV.

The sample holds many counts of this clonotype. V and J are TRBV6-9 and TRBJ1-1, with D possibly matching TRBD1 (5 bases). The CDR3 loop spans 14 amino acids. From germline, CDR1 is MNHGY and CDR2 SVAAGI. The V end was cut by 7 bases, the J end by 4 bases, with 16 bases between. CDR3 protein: CASTDNWGLTEAFF. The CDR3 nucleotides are TGTGCCAGCACTGACAATTGGGGACTCACTGAAGCTTTCTTT.

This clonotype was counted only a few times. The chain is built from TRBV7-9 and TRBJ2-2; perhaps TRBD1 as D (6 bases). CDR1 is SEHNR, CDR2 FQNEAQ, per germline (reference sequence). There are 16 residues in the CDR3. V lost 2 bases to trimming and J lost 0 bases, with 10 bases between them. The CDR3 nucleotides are TGTGCCAGCAGCTTATTCAGGGGCCCGAACACCGGGGAGCTGTTTTTT. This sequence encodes CASSLFRGPNTGELFF.